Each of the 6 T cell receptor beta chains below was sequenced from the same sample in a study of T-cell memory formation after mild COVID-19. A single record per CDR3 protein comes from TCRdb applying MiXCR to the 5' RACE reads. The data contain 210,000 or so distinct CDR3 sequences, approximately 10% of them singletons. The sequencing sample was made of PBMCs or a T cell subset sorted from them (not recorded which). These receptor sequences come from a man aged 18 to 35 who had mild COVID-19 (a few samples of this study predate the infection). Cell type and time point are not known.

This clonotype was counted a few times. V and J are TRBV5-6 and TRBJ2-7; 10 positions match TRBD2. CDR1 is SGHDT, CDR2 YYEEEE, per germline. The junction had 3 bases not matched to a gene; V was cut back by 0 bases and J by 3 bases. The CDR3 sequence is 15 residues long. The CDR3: CASSLGLAGLYEQYF. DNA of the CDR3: TGTGCCAGCAGCTTGGGACTAGCGGGCCTCTACGAGCAGTACTTC.

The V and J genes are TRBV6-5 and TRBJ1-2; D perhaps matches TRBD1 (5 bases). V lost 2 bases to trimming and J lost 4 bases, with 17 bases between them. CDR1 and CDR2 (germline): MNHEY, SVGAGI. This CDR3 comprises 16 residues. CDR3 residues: CASSYMRGGAAYGYTF. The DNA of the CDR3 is TGTGCCAGCAGTTACATGAGAGGTGGGGCGGCCTATGGCTACACCTTC.

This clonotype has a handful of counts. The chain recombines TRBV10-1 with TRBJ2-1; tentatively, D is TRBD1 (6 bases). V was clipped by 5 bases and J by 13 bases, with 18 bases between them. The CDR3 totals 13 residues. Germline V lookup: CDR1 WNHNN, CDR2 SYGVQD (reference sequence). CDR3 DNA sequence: TGCGCCAGCAGTTTCGCAGGGGTTCCCCGTCAGTTCTTC. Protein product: CASSFAGVPRQFF.

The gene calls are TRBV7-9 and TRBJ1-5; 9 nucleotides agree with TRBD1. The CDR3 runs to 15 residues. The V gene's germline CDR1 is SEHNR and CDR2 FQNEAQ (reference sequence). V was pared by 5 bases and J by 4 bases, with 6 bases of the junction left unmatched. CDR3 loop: CASSLTGGENQPQHF. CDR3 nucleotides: TGTGCCAGCAGCCTGACAGGGGGAGAAAATCAGCCCCAGCATTTT. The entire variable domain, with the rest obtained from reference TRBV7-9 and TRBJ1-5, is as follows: DTGVSQNPRHKITKRGQNVTFRCDPISEHNRLYWYRQTLGQGPEFLTYFQNEAQLEKSRLLSDRFSAERPKGSFSTLEIQRTEQGDSAMYLCASSLTGGENQPQHFGDGTRLSIL.

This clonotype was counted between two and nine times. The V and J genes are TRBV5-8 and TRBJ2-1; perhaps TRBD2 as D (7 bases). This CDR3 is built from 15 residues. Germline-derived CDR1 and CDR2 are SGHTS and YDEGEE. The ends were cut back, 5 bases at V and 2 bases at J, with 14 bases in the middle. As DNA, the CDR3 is TGTGCCAGCAGGGGGGGGGCCAGGACCTACAATGAGCAGTTCTTC. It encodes CASRGGARTYNEQFF.

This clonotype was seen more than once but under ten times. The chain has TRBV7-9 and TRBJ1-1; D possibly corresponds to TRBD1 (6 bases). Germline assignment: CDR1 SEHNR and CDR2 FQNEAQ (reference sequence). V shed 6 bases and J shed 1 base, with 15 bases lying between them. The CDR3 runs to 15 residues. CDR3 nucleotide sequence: TGTGCCAGCAGTTTTACGGGACATCGGAACACTGAAGCTTTCTTT. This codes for CASSFTGHRNTEAFF.